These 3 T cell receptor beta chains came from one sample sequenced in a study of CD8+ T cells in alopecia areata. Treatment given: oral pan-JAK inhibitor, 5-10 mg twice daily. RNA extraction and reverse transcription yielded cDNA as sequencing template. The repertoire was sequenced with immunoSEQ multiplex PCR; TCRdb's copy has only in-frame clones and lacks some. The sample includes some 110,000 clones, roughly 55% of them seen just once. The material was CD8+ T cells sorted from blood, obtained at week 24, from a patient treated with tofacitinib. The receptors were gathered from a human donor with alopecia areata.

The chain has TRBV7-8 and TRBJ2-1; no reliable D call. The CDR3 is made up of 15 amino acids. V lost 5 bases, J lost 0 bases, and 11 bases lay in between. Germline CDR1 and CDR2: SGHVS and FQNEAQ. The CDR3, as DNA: TGTGCCAGCAGCCCCACGGTCAGCTCCTACAATGAGCAGTTCTTC. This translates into CASSPTVSSYNEQFF.

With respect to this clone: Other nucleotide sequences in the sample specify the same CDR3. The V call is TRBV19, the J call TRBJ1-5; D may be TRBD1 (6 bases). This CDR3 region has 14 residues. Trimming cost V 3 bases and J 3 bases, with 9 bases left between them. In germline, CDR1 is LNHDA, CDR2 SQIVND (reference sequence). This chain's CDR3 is CASSIRDNNQPQHF. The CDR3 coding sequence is TGTGCCAGTAGTATCCGGGACAACAATCAGCCCCAGCATTTT.

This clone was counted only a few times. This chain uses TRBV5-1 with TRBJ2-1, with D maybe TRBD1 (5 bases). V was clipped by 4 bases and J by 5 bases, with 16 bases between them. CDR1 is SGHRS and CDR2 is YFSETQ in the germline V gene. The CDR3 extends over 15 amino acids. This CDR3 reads CASSDLDRGNNEQFF. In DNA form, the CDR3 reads TGCGCCAGCAGCGACCTAGACAGAGGAAACAATGAGCAGTTCTTC.